This T cell receptor (beta chain) derives from a study of beta chain features in type 1 diabetes. Study-wide results and limits: When VDJ junctions were examined, type 1 diabetes patients showed fewer insertions and more deletions. TCRB rearrangement may or may not be influenced by HLA type; here this remained unresolved. The study found moderately but significantly shorter TCRB CDR3s in all four CD4+ subsets of Type 1 diabetes patients.

CDR1 is SQVTM and CDR2 is ANQGSEA in the germline V gene. CDR3 size: 13 residues. V was clipped by 7 bases and J by 3 bases; unmatched bases: 5. The authors sorted CD4+ naive, central memory, regulatory and stem cell-like memory cells via CD45RO/CCR7/CD25/CD127/CD95/CD27. The whole isolated RNA underwent reverse transcription, so sequencing captured expressed TCRB transcripts. Profiled with immunoSEQ multiplex PCR; TCRdb holds only in-frame clones, not every one. The sample includes 300,000 or so clones, around 9% of them seen just once. Only a few counts were recorded for this clone. Its cognate antigen is unknown.

This clonotype originated in a man aged 25-40 years with type 1 diabetes. This chain uses TRBV29-1 with TRBJ2-3; 9 bases are a match to TRBD1. The sample taken for sequencing was central memory CD4+ T cells from blood. This chain's CDR3 is CSANGQGTDTQYF. The CDR3 DNA reads TGCAGCGCTAACGGACAGGGGACAGATACGCAGTATTTT.